This T cell receptor (beta chain) is from a study of shared clonotypes between healthy human individuals. Study-wide results and limits: Clonotype sharing across donors was expected to vary with sequencing depth.

Donors were healthy HIV-negative adults without recent acute infections or vaccinations. Worth noting for this clone: Antigen unknown. Other DNA sequences in this specimen translate into the identical CDR3.

V dropped 0 bases and J dropped 0 bases, with 9 bases sitting between them. Germline V gene sequence: CDR1 MNHEY, CDR2 SVGAGI. CDR3 length: 16 amino acids. Across several immunoSEQ plates, the genomic DNA of each subset was split evenly. In the authors' methods: Filtering was not the same, since immunoSEQ gave junction-only sequences without quality scores. Here immunoSEQ multiplex PCR was the method, and the copy in TCRdb shows in-frame clones only, minus some. From that table come the V and J calls and clone size; the DNA was used to work out D and trimming. This sample has about 2.3 million clones, with over 90% found just once.

The receptor was derived from a young man in good health. Some clones in this sample may be carry-over from other donors' samples. The material sequenced was naive CD4+ T cells from PBMCs. Subset indicated: CD45RA+ positively selected. The V and J genes are TRBV6-5 and TRBJ2-1, with D maybe TRBD2 (5 bases). CDR3 DNA sequence: TGTGCCAGCAGTTACTCATCTGGGAGCTCCTACAATGAGCAGTTCTTC. Its protein is CASSYSSGSSYNEQFF.